This TCR beta chain was sequenced in a study of shared clonotypes between healthy human individuals. The overall study: Each donor had three CD4 naive, three CD4 memory, two CD8 naive and one CD8 memory plate.

Across several immunoSEQ plates, the genomic DNA of each subset was split evenly. Sequencing used immunoSEQ multiplex PCR; TCRdb keeps in-frame clones, though not all of them. The sample shows roughly 2.1 million clones, 85% to 95% of them seen only once. CD45RO negativity and positive selection for CCR7 defined naive CD8 cells, a population that excluded terminally differentiated effector memory CD45RA+ cells. All participating donors were Caucasian adults from Nashville, Tennessee. Source material: naive CD8+ T cells from PBMCs. The receptor's source is a man aged 18-30 years in good health. Some clones in this sample may be carry-over from other donors' samples.

The CDR3 region has the DNA TGTGCCAGCAGCTCCACCCCCGGGACAGGGGCCGGGGAGCTGTTTTTT. Translation gives CASSSTPGTGAGELFF. This chain connects TRBV9 to TRBJ2-2; TRBD1 matches 10 bases. The CDR3 loop spans 16 amino acids. The germline V gene has CDR1 SGDLS and CDR2 YYNGEE. Trimming removed 4 bases from V and 6 bases from J; junction bases left unmatched: 9.